The next 8 T cell receptor beta chains were all read from a single sample in a study of blood T cell repertoires in COVID-19. Here immunoSEQ multiplex PCR was the method, and the copy in TCRdb shows in-frame clones only, minus some. The sample lists over 90,000 clones; more than 70% were seen once. Sequencing was performed on peripheral blood. These receptors were taken from a human donor in a cohort sampled during active COVID-19.

This clone was seen once. The J gene is TRBJ2-1, the V gene TRBV28, with 12 positions matching TRBD2. The germline V gene has CDR1 MDHEN and CDR2 SYDVKM. The length of the CDR3 is 15 residues. J was trimmed by 9 bases and V by 5 bases; bases with no gene match: 8. The DNA of the CDR3 is TGTGCCAGCAGTCTTCTAGCGGGAGGGCCTCTTGAGCAGTTCTTC. Residues: CASSLLAGGPLEQFF.

The chain is built from TRBV4-1 and TRBJ2-1; D is undetermined. Germline V gives CDR1 MGHRA, CDR2 YSYEKL. This CDR3 is built from 17 residues. V was clipped by 0 bases and J by 0 bases, with 12 bases between them. CDR3: CASSQDVPVSSYNEQFF. The CDR3 region has the DNA TGCGCCAGCAGCCAAGATGTGCCTGTTAGCTCCTACAATGAGCAGTTCTTC.

CDR3 region: CASSLAGGNGGANVLTF. DNA for the CDR3: TGTGCCAGCAGCTTAGCGGGAGGGAACGGTGGGGCCAACGTCCTGACTTTC. V gene TRBV11-2 combines with J gene TRBJ2-6; 8 nucleotides align to TRBD2. V was clipped by 1 base and J by 3 bases; unmatched bases: 5. Germline V lookup: CDR1 SGHAT, CDR2 FQNNGV. CDR3 length: 17 amino acids.

The rearrangement joins TRBV5-4 to TRBJ2-7, with 13 positions matching TRBD2. Trimming at V came to 4 bases and at J to 6 bases, leaving 10 bases not matched to a gene. Germline CDR1 reads SGHNT; CDR2 reads YYREEE (reference sequence). There are 16 residues in the CDR3. The CDR3 loop reads CASSLTSGRASPEQYF. DNA for the CDR3: TGTGCCAGCAGCCTAACTAGCGGGAGGGCATCCCCCGAGCAGTACTTC.

This clone was seen once. The chain carries TRBV6-5 and TRBJ1-5, with 9 bases aligning to TRBD1. CDR1 and CDR2 from the germline V gene are MNHEY and SVGAGI. The CDR3 covers 15 residues. With 6 bases clipped from V and 7 bases from J, the junction kept 10 bases outside the gene matches. CDR3 coding DNA: TGTGCCAGCAGACGACTGACAGGGGGAAAACAGCCCCAGCATTTT. Translating it yields CASRRLTGGKQPQHF.

The chain couples TRBV15 to TRBJ2-3; 7 nucleotides line up with TRBD1. The trim removed 0 bases at V and 3 bases at J, leaving 12 bases unmatched. In germline, CDR1 is LNHNV, CDR2 YYDKDF (reference sequence). This CDR3 region has 18 residues. The DNA of the CDR3 is TGTGCCACCAGCAGAGAGGCCAGACAGGGAGTTTGGACAGATACGCAGTATTTT. It encodes CATSREARQGVWTDTQYF.

The V gene is TRBV3-1 (or the pseudogene TRBV3-2), the J gene TRBJ2-3; D is possibly TRBD1 (6 bases). The ends were cut back, 1 base at V and 7 bases at J, with 27 bases in the middle. This CDR3 is 19 amino acids long. Germline lookup yields CDR1 LGHDT and CDR2 YNNKEL (reference sequence). The CDR3 region is CASSQGVTGFPEERNTQYF. In DNA, the CDR3 is TGTGCCAGCAGCCAAGGCGTTACAGGGTTCCCCGAGGAAAGAAATACGCAGTATTTT.

This sequence joins TRBV5-6 and TRBJ1-2, with D perhaps matching TRBD1 (5 bases). V was trimmed by 1 base and J by 4 bases, leaving 17 bases between them. The germline CDR1 and CDR2 sequences are SGHDT and YYEEEE. This CDR3 has 16 amino acids. The CDR3 coding sequence is TGTGCCAGCAGCTTGAATCCTCGAGACAGCCTCTATGGCTACACCTTC. Amino acid sequence: CASSLNPRDSLYGYTF.